This T cell receptor beta chain was documented in a study of graft-versus-host responses after intestinal transplantation. Turning to this clone: Antigen specificity is unknown.

Sequenced by immunoSEQ multiplex PCR; TCRdb stores in-frame clones only, minus some. The table has 100,000 to 140,000 clones, roughly 87% seen once. Trimming cost V 0 bases and J 10 bases, with 8 bases left between them. Germline CDR1 reads SGHRS; CDR2 reads YFSETQ. The CDR3 totals 13 residues. The sequences come from unstimulated CD4+ T cells sorted from spleen or lymph node cells, collected before transplant. This chain joins TRBV5-1 and TRBJ1-6, with no clear D. The clonotype comes from a human donor who was the organ donor for an intestinal transplant. CDR3 DNA sequence: TGCGCCAGCAGCTTGGGGGCCGAATCACCCCTCCACTTT. Its translation is CASSLGAESPLHF.